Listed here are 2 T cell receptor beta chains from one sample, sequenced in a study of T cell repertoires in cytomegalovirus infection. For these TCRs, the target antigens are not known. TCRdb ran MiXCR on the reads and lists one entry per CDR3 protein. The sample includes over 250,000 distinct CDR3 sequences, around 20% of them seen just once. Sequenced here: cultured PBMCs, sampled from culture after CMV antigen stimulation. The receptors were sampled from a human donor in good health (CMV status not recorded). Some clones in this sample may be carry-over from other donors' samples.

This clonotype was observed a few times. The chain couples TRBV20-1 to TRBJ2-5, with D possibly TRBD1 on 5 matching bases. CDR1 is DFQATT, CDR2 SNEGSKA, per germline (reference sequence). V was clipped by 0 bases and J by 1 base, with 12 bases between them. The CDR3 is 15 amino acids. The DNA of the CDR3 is TGCAGTGCTAGAGATACTCAGGGTACCCAAGAGACCCAGTACTTC. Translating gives CSARDTQGTQETQYF.

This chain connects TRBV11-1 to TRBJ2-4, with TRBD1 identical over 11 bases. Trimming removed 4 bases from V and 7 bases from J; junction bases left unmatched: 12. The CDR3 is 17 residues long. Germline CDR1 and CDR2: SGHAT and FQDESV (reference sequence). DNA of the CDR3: TGTGCCAGCAGCTCAACTGGACAGGGGGCTGGGTGGAACATTCAGTACTTC. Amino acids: CASSSTGQGAGWNIQYF.